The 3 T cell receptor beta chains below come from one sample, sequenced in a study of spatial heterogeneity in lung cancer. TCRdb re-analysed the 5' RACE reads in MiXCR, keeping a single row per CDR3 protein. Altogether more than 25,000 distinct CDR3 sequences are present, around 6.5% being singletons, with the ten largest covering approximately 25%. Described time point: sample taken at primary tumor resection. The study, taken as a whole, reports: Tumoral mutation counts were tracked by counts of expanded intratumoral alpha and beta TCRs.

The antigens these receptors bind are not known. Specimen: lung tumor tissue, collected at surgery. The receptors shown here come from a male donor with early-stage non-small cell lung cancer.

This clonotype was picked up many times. The CDR3 loop is CASSPSLGTSNTEAFF. In DNA, the CDR3 is TGTGCCAGCTCACCTTCCCTGGGGACCTCGAACACTGAAGCTTTCTTT. The chain carries TRBV18 and TRBJ1-1; D is possibly TRBD1 (5 bases). The germline V and J ends were trimmed by 3 bases and 1 base, with 15 bases remaining between them. The CDR3 contains 16 residues. CDR1 and CDR2 (germline): KGHSH, LQKENI.

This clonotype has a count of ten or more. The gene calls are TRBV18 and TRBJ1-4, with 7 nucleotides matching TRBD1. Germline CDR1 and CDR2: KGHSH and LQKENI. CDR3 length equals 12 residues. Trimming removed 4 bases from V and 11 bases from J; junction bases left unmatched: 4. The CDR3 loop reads CASSQDRDKLFF. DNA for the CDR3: TGTGCCAGCTCACAAGACAGGGACAAACTGTTTTTT.

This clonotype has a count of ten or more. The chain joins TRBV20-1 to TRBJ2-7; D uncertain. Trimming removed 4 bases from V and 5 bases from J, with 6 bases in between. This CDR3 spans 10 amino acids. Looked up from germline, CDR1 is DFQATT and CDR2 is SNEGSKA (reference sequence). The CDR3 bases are TGCAGTGCTATTGGAAACGAGCAGTACTTC. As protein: CSAIGNEQYF.